This T cell receptor (beta chain) was found in a study of cytomegalovirus exposure and HLA in healthy donors. Whole-study context: Among the 398 donors who were genotyped, about 80% fell in the genetic ancestry cluster that is associated with self-reported Caucasian donors. Study conclusions and caveats: Reports indicated that the classifier achieved high specificity and sensitivity in diagnosing cytomegalovirus status. As a later analysis revealed, the rate of TCR association differed by HLA locus, with DRB1 most and HLA-C fewest.

While unrecorded immune exposures were likely, the donors were nominally healthy when sampled. Concerning this clone: Its antigen is as yet unknown.

PCR was performed using 60 Vbeta and 13 Jbeta primers. Sequencing was performed with immunoSEQ multiplex PCR; in TCRdb, only in-frame clones are kept and a portion is missing. Of about 140,000 clones listed, less than 80% are singletons. Trimming took off 4 bases at V and 3 bases at J, with 15 bases between the two ends. The CDR3 is made up of 15 amino acids. Germline V gene lookup returns CDR1 ENHRY and CDR2 SYGVKD. The chain couples TRBV10-3 to TRBJ1-1; the D gene is possibly TRBD1 (5 bases). This clonotype was obtained from a man aged 35 to 55 in good health and CMV-seropositive. Material for sequencing was PBMCs. The CDR3 nucleotides read TGTGCCATCAGTGTTGCGGCAGGGACTTACACTGAAGCTTTCTTT. This translates into CAISVAAGTYTEAFF.